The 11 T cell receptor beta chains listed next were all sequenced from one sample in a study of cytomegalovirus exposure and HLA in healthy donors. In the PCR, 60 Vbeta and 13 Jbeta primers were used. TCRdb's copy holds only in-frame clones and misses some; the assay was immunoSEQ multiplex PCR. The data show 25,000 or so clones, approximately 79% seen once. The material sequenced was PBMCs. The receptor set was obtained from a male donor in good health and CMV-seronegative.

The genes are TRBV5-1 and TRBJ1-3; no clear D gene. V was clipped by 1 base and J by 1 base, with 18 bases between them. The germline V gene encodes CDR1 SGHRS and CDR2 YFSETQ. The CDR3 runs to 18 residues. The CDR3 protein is CASSLLSLFRRSGNTIYF. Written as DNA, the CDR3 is TGCGCCAGCAGCTTGTTGAGTTTATTCCGCCGGTCTGGAAACACCATATATTTT.

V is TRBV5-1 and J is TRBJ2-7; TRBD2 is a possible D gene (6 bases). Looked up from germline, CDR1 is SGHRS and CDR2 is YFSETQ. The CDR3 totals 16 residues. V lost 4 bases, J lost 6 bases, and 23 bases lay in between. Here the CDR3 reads CASSIREKRLIREQYF. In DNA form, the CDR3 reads TGCGCCAGCAGCATCCGGGAGAAAAGGTTGATACGCGAGCAGTACTTC.

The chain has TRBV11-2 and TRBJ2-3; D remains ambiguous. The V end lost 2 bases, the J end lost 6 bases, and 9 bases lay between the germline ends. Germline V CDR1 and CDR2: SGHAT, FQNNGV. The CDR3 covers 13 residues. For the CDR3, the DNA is TGTGCCAGCAGCTTATTTTATTCGGATACGCAGTATTTT. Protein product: CASSLFYSDTQYF.

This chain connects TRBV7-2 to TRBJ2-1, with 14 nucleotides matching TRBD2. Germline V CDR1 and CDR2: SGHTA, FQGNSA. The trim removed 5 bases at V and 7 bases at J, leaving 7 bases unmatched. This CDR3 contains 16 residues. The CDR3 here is CASSNPTSGGGNEQFF. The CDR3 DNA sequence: TGTGCCAGCAGCAATCCGACTAGCGGGGGGGGGAATGAGCAGTTCTTC.

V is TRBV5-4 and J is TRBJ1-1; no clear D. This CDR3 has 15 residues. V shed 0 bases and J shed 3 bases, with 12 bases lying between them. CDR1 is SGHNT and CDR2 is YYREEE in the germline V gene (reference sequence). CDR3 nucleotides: TGTGCCAGCAGCTTGGATTTTGCGGGCGACACTGAAGCTTTCTTT. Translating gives CASSLDFAGDTEAFF.

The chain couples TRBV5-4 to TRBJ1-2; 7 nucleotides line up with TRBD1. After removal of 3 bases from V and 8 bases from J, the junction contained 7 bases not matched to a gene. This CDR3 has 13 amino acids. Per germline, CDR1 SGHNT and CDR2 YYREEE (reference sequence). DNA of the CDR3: TGTGCCAGCAGCTCCACAGGGGAAGGGGGCTACACCTTC. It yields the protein CASSSTGEGGYTF.

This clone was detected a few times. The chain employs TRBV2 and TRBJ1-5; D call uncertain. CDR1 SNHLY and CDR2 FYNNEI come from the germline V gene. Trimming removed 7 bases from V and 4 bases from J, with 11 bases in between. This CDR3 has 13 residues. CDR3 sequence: CASNPGKNQPQHF. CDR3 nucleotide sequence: TGTGCCAGCAACCCCGGGAAGAATCAGCCCCAGCATTTT.

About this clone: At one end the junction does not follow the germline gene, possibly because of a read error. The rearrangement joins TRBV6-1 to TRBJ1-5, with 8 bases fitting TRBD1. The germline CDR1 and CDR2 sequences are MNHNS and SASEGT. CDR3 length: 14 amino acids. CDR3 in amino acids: CASSGTGKNQPRHF. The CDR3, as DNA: TGTGCCAGCAGTGGGACAGGGAAGAATCAGCCCCGGCATTTT.

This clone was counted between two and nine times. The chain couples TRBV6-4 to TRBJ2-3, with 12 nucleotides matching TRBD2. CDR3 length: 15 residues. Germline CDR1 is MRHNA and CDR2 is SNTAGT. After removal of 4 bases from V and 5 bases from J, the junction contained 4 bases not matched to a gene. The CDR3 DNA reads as TGTGCCAGCAGTGGAACTAGCGGGGGGTTAGATACGCAGTATTTT. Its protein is CASSGTSGGLDTQYF.

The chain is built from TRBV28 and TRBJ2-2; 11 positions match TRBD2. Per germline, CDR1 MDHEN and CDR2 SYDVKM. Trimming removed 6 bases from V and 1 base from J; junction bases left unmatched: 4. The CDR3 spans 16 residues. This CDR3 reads CASSPLAGGNTGELFF. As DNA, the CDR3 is TGTGCCAGCAGCCCTCTAGCGGGAGGGAACACCGGGGAGCTGTTTTTT.

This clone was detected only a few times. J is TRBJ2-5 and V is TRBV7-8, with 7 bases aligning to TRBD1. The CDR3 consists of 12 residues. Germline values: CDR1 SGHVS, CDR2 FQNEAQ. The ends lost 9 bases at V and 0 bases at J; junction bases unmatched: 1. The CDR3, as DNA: TGTGCCAGTGGACAGGACCAAGAGACCCAGTACTTC. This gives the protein CASGQDQETQYF.